Below, 26 T cell receptor beta chains from the same sample are listed, as sequenced in a study of tumor and adjacent non-tumor tissue in lung cancer. This sample's RNA came from whole unsorted tissue. The library came from three nested PCR rounds adapted from ARM-PCR protocols. TCRdb reanalysed the multiplex PCR reads using MiXCR and keeps one entry per CDR3 protein. The sample records more than 120,000 distinct CDR3 sequences, around two thirds being singletons. Sequencing used lung tumor tissue. Receptor source: a man aged 55 to 69 with small cell lung cancer.

Ten or more counts support this clonotype. The V call is TRBV20-1, the J call TRBJ2-1; D is ambiguous. The V end lost 3 bases, the J end lost 4 bases, and 10 bases lay between the germline ends. Germline CDR1 and CDR2: DFQATT and SNEGSKA (reference sequence). This CDR3 spans 13 amino acids. The CDR3 nucleotides are TGCAGTGCTAGTGGAGACACTTACAATGAGCAGTTCTTC. It encodes CSASGDTYNEQFF.

Note on this clonotype: This may stem from a read error, because a much larger clone lies one nucleotide away. The chain links TRBV29-1 to TRBJ2-1; 9 bases match TRBD2. V lost 0 bases and J lost 10; bases outside the gene matches: 7. Germline CDR1 and CDR2: SQVTM and ANQGSEA. CDR3 length: 14 residues. The CDR3 loop is CSVEESGRIGEQFF. Here the CDR3 DNA reads TGCAGCGTTGAAGAGAGCGGGAGGATCGGGGAGCAGTTCTTC.

This clonotype came up once. One end of the junction varies from germline; a read error may be responsible. V usage is TRBV11-2 and J usage is TRBJ1-1, with TRBD1 as a possible D gene (5 bases). Germline V gives CDR1 SGHAT, CDR2 FQNNGV. CDR3 length: 14 amino acids. This chain's CDR3 is CACSFRQTDTEAFF. In DNA form, the CDR3 reads TGTGCCTGCAGTTTTAGACAGACCGACACTGAAGCTTTCTTT.

This clonotype was found a few times. The V and J genes are TRBV20-1 and TRBJ2-2, with D hard to call. Germline values: CDR1 DFQATT, CDR2 SNEGSKA (reference sequence). The V and J ends lost 2 bases and 6 bases respectively, with 13 bases between them. The CDR3 sequence is 14 residues long. DNA for the CDR3: TGCAGTGCTAGACCATTTGAAGGCGCCGGGGAGCTGTTTTTT. Protein sequence: CSARPFEGAGELFF.

About this clonotype: Just one base apart from a much larger clone, this may be a read error. The CDR3 DNA reads as TGTGCCAGCAGCGAAGGTGATTCCTACGAGCAGTACTTC. It translates to CASSEGDSYEQYF. This rearrangement joins TRBV11-3 to TRBJ2-7; no definite D call. This CDR3 has 13 residues. Trimming stripped 5 bases from V and 1 base from J, with 9 bases between. Per the germline V gene, CDR1 is SGHNT and CDR2 is YENEEA.

As for this clonotype: One junction end does not reproduce the germline sequence, and a read error may be involved. The chain employs TRBV29-1 and TRBJ2-2; 7 positions agree with TRBD2. CDR1 SQVTM and CDR2 ANQGSEA come from the germline V gene. This CDR3 is 15 amino acids long. The CDR3 here is CSVVLAPANTGDLFF. The CDR3, as DNA: TGCAGCGTCGTACTAGCGCCAGCGAACACCGGGGACCTGTTCTTT.

This clonotype was seen only once. This chain joins TRBV6-2 or TRBV6-3 and TRBJ2-1; tentatively, D is TRBD2 (6 bases). Germline V lookup: CDR1 MNHEY, CDR2 SVGEGT. The CDR3 length is 15 residues. V was trimmed by 8 bases and J by 1 base, leaving 15 bases between them. As DNA, the CDR3 is TGTGCCAGCCCCCTTAGGGAGGAGTCCTACAATGAGCAGTTCTTC. Its protein is CASPLREESYNEQFF.

This clonotype was seen only a few times. V is TRBV6-1 and J is TRBJ2-1, with a weak D call TRBD2 (6 bases). Germline values: CDR1 MNHNS, CDR2 SASEGT. CDR3 length: 13 amino acids. V lost 6 bases to trimming and J lost 3 bases, with 9 bases between them. The CDR3 reads CASRGLDYNEQFF. DNA for the CDR3: TGTGCCAGCAGGGGACTCGACTACAATGAGCAGTTCTTC.

This chain connects TRBV4-1 to TRBJ2-3, with TRBD2 matching 7 bases. Germline CDR1 reads MGHRA; CDR2 reads YSYEKL. Trimming removed 1 base from V and 1 base from J; junction bases left unmatched: 8. The CDR3 is 17 amino acids. The DNA of the CDR3 is TGCGCCAGCAGCCAAGTACTGTCTAGCGGAGGCACAGATACGCAGTATTTT. Translation: CASSQVLSSGGTDTQYF.

This clonotype was observed a handful of times. This rearrangement joins TRBV6-2 or TRBV6-3 to TRBJ1-1; D is undetermined. Deletions cut 2 bases from V and 3 bases from J, with 7 bases between. CDR1 and CDR2 from the germline V gene are MNHEY and SVGEGT. The CDR3 spans 13 residues. CDR3 sequence reads: CASSYRPHTEAFF. The CDR3 nucleotides are TGTGCCAGCAGTTACCGGCCACACACTGAAGCTTTCTTT.

This clonotype was detected only a few times. The CDR3 region is CASSRDRGSYEQYF. The CDR3, as DNA: TGCGCCAGCAGCCGGGACAGGGGTTCCTACGAGCAGTACTTC. The chain recombines TRBV4-1 with TRBJ2-7; 10 positions match TRBD1. The CDR3 loop spans 14 amino acids. V dropped 4 bases and J dropped 1; count of bases not matched to a gene: 1. Germline V CDR1 and CDR2: MGHRA, YSYEKL.

This chain connects TRBV6-6 to TRBJ2-7, with 11 bases aligning to TRBD2. Germline lookup yields CDR1 MNHNY and CDR2 SVGAGI (reference sequence). CDR3 length: 18 residues. J gave up 3 bases and V 0 bases, and 10 bases lay outside the gene matches. The CDR3 DNA reads as TGTGCCAGCAGTTACTCGATGCCCGGGACTAGCGGATTCTACGAGCAGTACGTC. It yields the protein CASSYSMPGTSGFYEQYV.

This rearrangement joins TRBV20-1 to TRBJ1-1; D possibly corresponds to TRBD1 (5 bases). CDR1 is DFQATT and CDR2 is SNEGSKA in the germline V gene (reference sequence). This CDR3 is built from 13 residues. Trimming cost V 6 bases and J 1 base, with 12 bases left between them. This chain's CDR3 is CSARGLRNTEAFF. Written as DNA, the CDR3 is TGCAGTGCGAGGGGACTTAGGAACACTGAAGCTTTCTTT.

This chain joins TRBV20-1 and TRBJ2-7; 7 bases align to TRBD2. Germline lookup yields CDR1 DFQATT and CDR2 SNEGSKA (reference sequence). The CDR3 loop spans 14 amino acids. J was trimmed by 3 bases and V by 6 bases; bases with no gene match: 11. The CDR3 reads CSAIGLVVDYEQYF. In nucleotides, the CDR3 is TGCAGTGCCATCGGACTAGTGGTAGACTACGAGCAGTACTTC.

With respect to this clonotype: The junction shows a germline mismatch at one end, possibly a read error. The J gene is TRBJ2-3, the V gene TRBV11-1, with 7 bases lining up with TRBD1. This CDR3 spans 14 amino acids. Germline-derived CDR1 and CDR2 are SGHAT and FQDESV (reference sequence). CDR3 protein: CASRSTHGTDMQYF. The DNA for the CDR3 is TGTGCCAGCAGGTCAACCCATGGGACAGATATGCAGTATTTT. Full variable domain (remainder filled in from reference TRBV11-1 and TRBJ2-3): EAEVAQSPRYKITEKSQAVAFWCDPISGHATLYWYRQILGQGPELLVQFQDESVVDDSQLPKDRFSAERLKGVDSTLKIQPAELGDSAMYLCASRSTHGTDMQYFGPGTRLTVL.

The chain combines TRBV6-1 with TRBJ2-6; TRBD1 agrees at 9 bases. CDR1 and CDR2 (germline): MNHNS, SASEGT. J lost 0 bases, V lost 3 bases, and 12 bases had no gene match. The CDR3 is made up of 20 amino acids. The CDR3, as DNA: TGTGCCAGCAGTGATGTCCCGGGACAGGGTATAAGCTCTGGGGCCAACGTCCTGACTTTC. This encodes CASSDVPGQGISSGANVLTF.

In its sample, this clonotype was seen once. This is likely a read error, given that the CDR3 carries no conserved phenylalanine or tryptophan at its end. The chain has TRBV28 and TRBJ1-5; no reliable D call. The germline V gene encodes CDR1 MDHEN and CDR2 SYDVKM. V dropped 6 bases and J dropped 0 bases, with 3 bases sitting between them. This CDR3 is built from 12 residues. For the CDR3, the DNA is TGTGCCAGCAGGAGTAGCAATCAGCCCCAGCATTAT. It yields the protein CASRSSNQPQHY.

This clonotype was found a few times. The V gene is TRBV28, the J gene TRBJ2-7; D is perhaps TRBD2 (5 bases). CDR1 MDHEN and CDR2 SYDVKM come from the germline V gene. The V gene lost 5 bases and the J gene lost 3 bases, with 26 bases spanning the gap. The CDR3 extends over 18 amino acids. The CDR3: CASSPQHWLGSDLYEQYV. Here the CDR3 DNA reads TGTGCCAGCAGTCCACAACACTGGCTAGGGAGTGATCTCTACGAGCAGTACGTC.

This clonotype showed up just a few times. V is TRBV29-1 and J is TRBJ2-2; 7 positions match TRBD1. Losses at the gene ends were 4 bases for V and 0 bases for J; bases not matched to a gene: 8. The CDR3 contains 16 residues. Germline V gene sequence: CDR1 SQVTM, CDR2 ANQGSEA. CDR3 nucleotide sequence: TGCAGCGTTGGAGGAACAGGGGAGACGAACACCGGGGAGCTGTTTTTT. Its translation is CSVGGTGETNTGELFF.

This clonotype was found once. A junction end diverges from the germline sequence, so it may reflect a read error. The chain carries TRBV5-1 and TRBJ1-1, with 8 nucleotides matching TRBD1. Germline CDR1 and CDR2: SGHRS and YFSETQ. The CDR3 spans 13 residues. In DNA, the CDR3 is TGCGCCAACAGCTTGGACAGGGACACTGAAGCTTTCTTT. This translates into CANSLDRDTEAFF.

This clonotype was seen only once. This chain connects TRBV20-1 to TRBJ2-3; 11 bases match TRBD2. CDR3 length: 16 amino acids. After removal of 0 bases from V and 3 bases from J, the junction contained 5 bases not matched to a gene. Germline V gene lookup returns CDR1 DFQATT and CDR2 SNEGSKA (reference sequence). The CDR3 DNA is TGCAGTGCTAGAGATTTGAGACTAGCGGGAACAGATACGCAGTATTTT. Translating it yields CSARDLRLAGTDTQYF.

There are a few counts of this clonotype. For the CDR3, the DNA is TGTGCCAGCAGTTATCACGGCGGGGAGCTGTTTTTT. This sequence encodes CASSYHGGELFF. V usage is TRBV6-2 or TRBV6-3 and J usage is TRBJ2-2; no clear D. In germline, CDR1 is MNHEY, CDR2 SVGEGT. V was cut by 3 bases and J by 7 bases, with 6 bases left in between. CDR3 length: 12 amino acids.

Of note for this clonotype: Relative to the germline gene, one junction end is altered; a read error may explain this. V usage is TRBV12-3 or TRBV12-4 and J usage is TRBJ1-5, with no clear D. This CDR3 is 14 amino acids long. The CDR3 reads CASSFGRGNQPQHF. The CDR3 DNA follows: TGTGCCAGTAGTTTTGGTAGGGGCAATCAGCCCCAGCATTTT.

This clonotype has only a few counts. The chain recombines TRBV28 with TRBJ2-2; D is uncertain. The V end was cut by 8 bases, the J end by 4 bases, with 8 bases between. CDR3 length: 12 amino acids. The germline gives CDR1 MDHEN, CDR2 SYDVKM. CDR3 protein: CASPDSTGELFF. The CDR3, as DNA: TGTGCCAGCCCTGATTCCACCGGGGAGCTGTTTTTT. The whole variable domain, remainder taken from reference TRBV28 and TRBJ2-2, is DVKVTQSSRYLVKRTGEKVFLECVQDMDHENMFWYRQDPGLGLRLIYFSYDVKMKEKGDIPEGYSVSREKKERFSLILESASTNQTSMYLCASPDSTGELFFGEGSRLTVL.

With regard to this clonotype: A junction end diverges from the germline sequence, so it may reflect a read error. The chain couples TRBV12-3 or TRBV12-4 to TRBJ2-1; D is undetermined. This CDR3 comprises 15 residues. The CDR3 loop is CASSLGLSSYNGQFF. The CDR3, as DNA: TGTGCCAGCAGTTTGGGCCTAAGCTCCTACAATGGGCAGTTCTTC.

The gene calls are TRBV4-1 and TRBJ2-7; D is unresolved. Trimming cost V 4 bases and J 3 bases, with 16 bases left between them. This CDR3 spans 15 amino acids. Per germline, CDR1 MGHRA and CDR2 YSYEKL. In DNA, the CDR3 is TGCGCCAGCAGCCTATTCGCTAGGGCCGGCTACGAGCAGTACGTC. Encoded protein: CASSLFARAGYEQYV.